Listed below are T cell receptor beta chains from one sample, sequenced in a study of cytomegalovirus exposure and HLA in healthy donors. The repertoire was sequenced with immunoSEQ multiplex PCR; TCRdb's copy has only in-frame clones and lacks some. The sample records 90,000 to 110,000 clones, around 74% being singletons. The material sequenced was PBMCs. The receptors stem from a man aged 35 to 55 in good health and CMV-seronegative. The CDR3 runs from the conserved cysteine through the conserved F or W. D genes are given only for firm matches. Not all rows give a size; the values are once, few, many and, for expanded clones, a class.

size: NA; J: TRBJ2-1; V: TRBV13; D: TRBD2; DNA: TGTGCCAGCAGCTTGCCTAGGATGGGGAGCGGGAGTTACAATGAGCAGTTCTTC; CDR3: CASSLPRMGSGSYNEQFF
size: NA; J: TRBJ1-3; V: TRBV10-3; D: NA; DNA: TGTGCCATCACGCGATCCAGGGTCGATGGAAACACCATATATTTT; CDR3: CAITRSRVDGNTIYF
size: NA; J: TRBJ1-3; V: TRBV9; D: NA; DNA: TGTGCCAGCAGCGTAGCAGGACTCTCTGGAAACACCATATATTTT; CDR3: CASSVAGLSGNTIYF
size: NA; J: TRBJ2-2; V: TRBV11-2; D: NA; DNA: TGTGCCAGCAGCTTAACCGCCGGGGCGAACACCGGGGAGCTGTTTTTT; CDR3: CASSLTAGANTGELFF
size: NA; J: TRBJ2-1; V: TRBV9; D: TRBD1; DNA: TGTGCCAGCAGCGTGCCGGGTATAGGGGGCGCGGTAGCTGAGCAGTTCTTC; CDR3: CASSVPGIGGAVAEQFF
size: NA; J: TRBJ1-2; V: TRBV29-1; D: NA; DNA: TGCAGCGTTGAATTTGCAGGGGTAGCATATGGCTACACCTTC; CDR3: CSVEFAGVAYGYTF
size: few; J: TRBJ2-5; V: TRBV30; D: NA; DNA: TGTGCCTGGGGGGGGGCCGAGACCCAGTACTTC; CDR3: CAWGGAETQYF
size: NA; J: TRBJ2-5; V: TRBV18; D: NA; DNA: TGTGCCAGCTCACCACCCGCCGCTAGGGAGACCCAGTACTTC; CDR3: CASSPPAARETQYF
size: NA; J: TRBJ2-7; V: TRBV6-5; D: TRBD1; DNA: TGTGCCAGCAGTTACTCAGGCCAGGGGGCCTACGAGCAGTACTTC; CDR3: CASSYSGQGAYEQYF
size: NA; J: TRBJ2-2; V: TRBV6-1; D: NA; DNA: TGTGCCAGCTCCCCCCGAGACACCGGGGAGCTGTTTTTT; CDR3: CASSPRDTGELFF
size: NA; J: TRBJ1-2; V: TRBV6-5; D: NA; DNA: TGTGCCAGCAGACAGGGTACTAACTATGGCTACACCTTC; CDR3: CASRQGTNYGYTF
size: few; J: TRBJ2-7; V: TRBV5-4; D: TRBD1; DNA: TGTGCCAGCAGCTCCCAGGACAGGGCAGCCTACGAGCAGTACTTC; CDR3: CASSSQDRAAYEQYF
size: few; J: TRBJ1-1; V: TRBV5-4; D: NA; DNA: TGTGCCAGCCACGAGAGGGGGTTTGGTGAAGCTTTCTTT; CDR3: CASHERGFGEAFF
size: NA; J: TRBJ1-2; V: TRBV7-9; D: NA; DNA: TGTGCCAGCAGCTCGAATCATTTTCAAAGTGAGGACTATGGCTACACCTTC; CDR3: CASSSNHFQSEDYGYTF
size: NA; J: TRBJ1-2; V: TRBV19; D: TRBD1; DNA: TGTGCCAGTCAGAAAAGACAGGGCGCTAACTATGGCTACACCTTC; CDR3: CASQKRQGANYGYTF
size: few; J: TRBJ2-2; V: TRBV21-1; D: NA; DNA: TGTGCCAAACCGGGACAGGGGATTTCGAACACCGGGGAGCTGTTTTTT; CDR3: CAKPGQGISNTGELFF
size: NA; J: TRBJ2-1; V: TRBV6-4; D: TRBD2; DNA: TGTGCCAGCAGTCCGGTAGCGGGAGGGAACAATGAGCAGTTCTTC; CDR3: CASSPVAGGNNEQFF
size: few; J: TRBJ2-3; V: TRBV5-1; D: TRBD2; DNA: TGCGCCAGCAGCTTGGCCGAGCGGGGCTACACAGATACGCAGTATTTT; CDR3: CASSLAERGYTDTQYF
size: NA; J: TRBJ1-4; V: TRBV4-3; D: NA; DNA: TGCGCCAGCAGCCTCTTAGGGGGGGGGTCGGCAACTAATGAAAAACTGTTTTTT; CDR3: CASSLLGGGSATNEKLFF
size: NA; J: TRBJ2-7; V: TRBV6-1; D: NA; DNA: TGTGCCAGCAGTGAATACGGGGGAAACTACGAGCAGTACTTC; CDR3: CASSEYGGNYEQYF
size: NA; J: TRBJ1-4; V: TRBV2; D: NA; DNA: TGTGCCAGCAGTGAAACGGGTTTTAAAGAAAAACTGTTTTTT; CDR3: CASSETGFKEKLFF
size: few; J: TRBJ1-1; V: TRBV28; D: TRBD1; DNA: TGTGCCAGCACTTGGGGGACAGCACAGAACACTGAAGCTTTCTTT; CDR3: CASTWGTAQNTEAFF
size: NA; J: TRBJ2-7; V: TRBV6-5; D: NA; DNA: TGTGCCAGCAGTTCCCTAGCTCACCCCCCCTACGAGCAGTACTTC; CDR3: CASSSLAHPPYEQYF
size: NA; J: TRBJ1-6; V: TRBV6-1; D: TRBD1; DNA: TGTGCCAGAAGCGAGAAGGAGGGGGCAGGATCACCCCTCCACTTT; CDR3: CARSEKEGAGSPLHF
size: NA; J: TRBJ1-4; V: TRBV13; D: NA; DNA: TGTGCCAGCAGCCCGCCGAACGGGAAGGAAAAACTGTTTTTT; CDR3: CASSPPNGKEKLFF
size: NA; J: TRBJ1-1; V: TRBV6-5; D: NA; DNA: TGTGCCAGCAGGGGCAGGGGAACGGCTGAAGCTTTCTTT; CDR3: CASRGRGTAEAFF